The 20 T cell receptor beta chains presented below share a single source sample, sequenced in a study of Graves' ophthalmopathy and Graves' hyperthyroidism. RNA transcripts were the source from which TCR beta CDR3 regions were amplified. The first round was an RT-PCR with HTBI primers, and the second round was a multiplex PCR. TCRdb re-called the multiplex PCR reads through MiXCR, storing one row per CDR3 protein. This sample has about 1.1 million distinct CDR3 sequences; about 36% occur once, and the top ten carry approximately 10%. The sequenced material came from peripheral blood or thyroid tissue (not recorded which). Source of these receptors: an adult man with Graves' hyperthyroidism.

The J gene is TRBJ2-2, the V gene TRBV30; 8 bases are shared with TRBD1. The CDR3 covers 16 residues. V shed 8 bases, J shed 5 bases, and the junction held 16 bases outside the gene matches. The germline V gene encodes CDR1 GTSNPN and CDR2 SVGIG (reference sequence). This CDR3 is CAQKWDRTYETGELFF. CDR3 sequence (DNA): TGTGCCCAAAAGTGGGACAGGACTTACGAAACCGGGGAGCTGTTTTTT. The whole variable domain, filled in from reference TRBV30 and TRBJ2-2, reads SQTIHQWPATLVQPVGSPLSLECTVEGTSNPNLYWYRQAAGRGLQLLFYSVGIGQISSEVPQNLSASRPQDRQFILSSKKLLLSDSGFYLCAQKWDRTYETGELFFGEGSRLTVL.

This clonotype has at least ten counts. The rearrangement links TRBV7-8 to TRBJ1-5; possibly TRBD1 for D (5 bases). The CDR3 totals 14 residues. Deletions cut 5 bases from V and 5 bases from J, with 13 bases between. Germline CDR1 is SGHVS and CDR2 is FQNEAQ. CDR3 amino acids: CASSDTGVHQPQHF. The CDR3 DNA reads as TGTGCCAGCAGCGACACGGGGGTTCATCAGCCCCAGCATTTT.

The rearrangement links TRBV25-1 to TRBJ1-1; D may be TRBD1 (5 bases). The CDR3 totals 16 residues. V lost 5 bases to trimming and J lost 1 base, with 17 bases between them. The germline CDR1 and CDR2 sequences are MGHDK and SYGVNS. CDR3 residues: CASSFLPGTRNTEAFF. The CDR3, as DNA: TGTGCCAGCAGTTTCCTCCCCGGGACGAGGAACACTGAAGCTTTCTTT.

The rearrangement joins TRBV5-1 to TRBJ2-7; tentative D call: TRBD1 (6 bases). This CDR3 has 14 amino acids. The V and J ends lost 4 bases and 2 bases respectively, with 13 bases between them. Germline V lookup: CDR1 SGHRS, CDR2 YFSETQ. The CDR3 here is CASSPWTAPYEQYF. The CDR3 DNA sequence: TGCGCCAGCAGCCCTTGGACAGCGCCCTACGAGCAGTACTTC.

The rearrangement links TRBV24-1 to TRBJ2-7, with D possibly called TRBD1 or TRBD2 (5 bases each). With the DNA end fitting TRBJ2-5 better, the J assignment may be wrong. This CDR3 spans 14 amino acids. Germline V gene sequence: CDR1 KGHDR, CDR2 SFDVKD. The CDR3 nucleotides read TGTGCCACCAGCGTGTCGAGGGGCCAAGAGACCCAGTACTTC. This encodes CATSVSRGQETQYF.

This clonotype was found many times. The chain has TRBV9 and TRBJ2-2, with D possibly TRBD2 on 6 matching bases. Per germline, CDR1 SGDLS and CDR2 YYNGEE. V was clipped by 5 bases and J by 2 bases, with 13 bases between them. The CDR3 has 15 residues. The CDR3 protein is CASRRSGQNTGELFF. CDR3 in DNA: TGTGCCAGCAGAAGAAGCGGGCAAAACACCGGGGAGCTGTTTTTT.

This clonotype occurred a few times. V is TRBV2 and J is TRBJ2-2; 13 bases agree with TRBD2. V shed 7 bases, J shed 4 bases, and the junction held 9 bases outside the gene matches. Per the germline V gene, CDR1 is SNHLY and CDR2 is FYNNEI. The length of the CDR3 is 17 residues. CDR3 in amino acids: CASKELAGGLSTGELFF. The CDR3 DNA reads as TGTGCCAGCAAGGAACTAGCGGGAGGGTTGAGCACCGGGGAGCTGTTTTTT.

This clonotype was seen many times. The chain links TRBV7-8 to TRBJ1-5, with D hard to call. The germline CDR1 and CDR2 sequences are SGHVS and FQNEAQ. CDR3 length: 14 amino acids. Trimming shortened V by 5 bases and J by 4 bases, and 12 bases separated the two germline ends. CDR3 in DNA: TGTGCCAGCAGCCGCGACACGGTTAATCAGCCCCAGCATTTT. It is translated as CASSRDTVNQPQHF.

The sample holds a few counts of this clonotype. The chain has TRBV9 and TRBJ2-5; maybe TRBD2 (6 bases). The CDR3 extends over 17 amino acids. Trimming cost V 0 bases and J 7 bases, with 22 bases left between them. CDR1 and CDR2 from the germline V gene are SGDLS and YYNGEE. CDR3 nucleotide sequence: TGTGCCAGCAGCGTAGGATTGGGACTCTACCCGGAAGGGACCCAGTACTTC. Amino acids: CASSVGLGLYPEGTQYF.

This clonotype appeared many times. V and J are TRBV4-3 and TRBJ2-2; 8 positions agree with TRBD1. Germline V lookup: CDR1 LGHNA, CDR2 YSLEER. The CDR3 totals 16 residues. The trim removed 3 bases at V and 2 bases at J, leaving 5 bases unmatched. The CDR3 loop is CASSHKTGVNTGELFF. CDR3 DNA: TGCGCCAGCAGCCATAAGACAGGGGTAAACACCGGGGAGCTGTTTTTT.

The gene calls are TRBV5-1 and TRBJ2-7; 8 bases are a match to TRBD2. V was clipped by 4 bases and J by 7 bases; unmatched bases: 13. This CDR3 region has 15 residues. Germline CDR1 SGHRS, CDR2 YFSETQ. The CDR3 DNA reads as TGCGCCAGCAGCCCCGGGATTAAGCCGGGGGGGGAGCAGTACTTC. This gives the protein CASSPGIKPGGEQYF.

This chain connects TRBV5-1 to TRBJ2-7; TRBD2 matches at 8 bases. The ends lost 4 bases at V and 3 bases at J; junction bases unmatched: 15. This CDR3 has 17 amino acids. The germline CDR1 and CDR2 sequences are SGHRS and YFSETQ. CDR3 protein: CASSQDTSGTSRYEQYF. The CDR3 nucleotides read TGCGCCAGCAGCCAAGATACATCGGGGACTAGTCGCTACGAGCAGTACTTC.

The table lists this clonotype with a few counts. The chain couples TRBV10-3 to TRBJ2-2; D gene uncertain. This CDR3 spans 13 amino acids. V dropped 5 bases and J dropped 0 bases, with 4 bases sitting between them. The germline V gene encodes CDR1 ENHRY and CDR2 SYGVKD. The CDR3 bases are TGTGCCATCAGTACACCGAACACCGGGGAGCTGTTTTTT. Protein product: CAISTPNTGELFF.

In this sample, this clonotype turned up a few times. The rearrangement joins TRBV6-5 to TRBJ1-5, with 8 bases matching TRBD1. V gave up 5 bases and J gave up 1 base; unmatched junction bases: 7. CDR3 size: 16 residues. Germline CDR1 is MNHEY and CDR2 is SVGAGI. CDR3: CASSRDDRGSNQPQHF. CDR3 in DNA: TGTGCCAGCAGTAGGGATGACAGGGGAAGCAATCAGCCCCAGCATTTT.

The chain couples TRBV19 to TRBJ2-7; TRBD2 matches at 12 bases. V lost 6 bases to trimming and J lost 4 bases; unmatched junction nucleotides: 13. The CDR3 is 17 residues long. Germline lookup yields CDR1 LNHDA and CDR2 SQIVND (reference sequence). CDR3 amino acids: CASSQGQGGLAGYEQYF. The CDR3, as DNA: TGTGCCAGTAGCCAGGGGCAGGGAGGACTAGCGGGATACGAGCAGTACTTC.

This clonotype showed up just a few times. V and J are TRBV7-2 and TRBJ2-2; D remains ambiguous. V gave up 8 bases and J gave up 8 bases, with 12 bases separating them. The CDR3 runs to 12 residues. The germline V gene has CDR1 SGHTA and CDR2 FQGNSA. The CDR3 DNA reads TGTGCCAGCTCCAATAGGGAAGGGGAGCTGTTTTTT. It is translated as CASSNREGELFF.

This clonotype turned up a few times. The chain combines TRBV7-9 with TRBJ2-5, with TRBD2 identical over 14 bases. Germline values: CDR1 SEHNR, CDR2 FQNEAQ (reference sequence). This CDR3 is built from 15 residues. J gave up 4 bases and V 5 bases, and 3 bases lay outside the gene matches. For the CDR3, the DNA is TGTGCCAGCAGCCGAGGGACTAGCGGGAGAGAGACCCAGTACTTC. Translated: CASSRGTSGRETQYF.

The rearrangement links TRBV7-9 to TRBJ2-3; the D gene could be TRBD1 or TRBD2 (5 bases each). Germline V gives CDR1 SEHNR, CDR2 FQNEAQ (reference sequence). The V and J ends lost 1 base and 2 bases respectively, with 19 bases between them. The CDR3 has 18 residues. The CDR3 coding sequence is TGTGCCAGCAGCTTAGGAGGGGCCGACGGCATATACACAGATACGCAGTATTTT. Protein product: CASSLGGADGIYTDTQYF.

The sample holds many counts of this clonotype. The chain recombines TRBV29-1 with TRBJ1-4; 8 nucleotides agree with TRBD1. The CDR3 is made up of 14 amino acids. The germline V gene encodes CDR1 SQVTM and CDR2 ANQGSEA. V dropped 3 bases and J dropped 2; count of bases not matched to a gene: 2. The CDR3 bases are TGCAGCGTTGAGGACAGGGCTACTAATGAAAAACTGTTTTTT. As protein: CSVEDRATNEKLFF.

The V gene is TRBV5-1, the J gene TRBJ2-5, with D unclear. The CDR3 totals 14 residues. Trimming cost V 3 bases and J 4 bases, with 13 bases left between them. Germline loops: CDR1 SGHRS, CDR2 YFSETQ. CDR3: CASSSPDPRETQYF. The CDR3 DNA sequence: TGCGCCAGCAGCTCACCGGACCCCCGAGAGACCCAGTACTTC.